One sample yielded the 10 T cell receptor beta chains listed below, sequenced in a study of blood T cell repertoires in COVID-19. Clones were sequenced by immunoSEQ multiplex PCR, and TCRdb holds only the in-frame ones, with some missing. The sample yields tens of thousands of clones, 75% to 85% seen once. The sequenced material came from peripheral blood. These receptors all stem from an older woman with acute or convalescent COVID-19.

The CDR3 coding sequence is TGTGCCAGCAGCTTGGAGAACAGAAACTATGGCTACACCTTC. Encoded protein: CASSLENRNYGYTF. The rearrangement joins TRBV5-6 to TRBJ1-2; D is undetermined. Germline values: CDR1 SGHDT, CDR2 YYEEEE. This CDR3 contains 14 residues. V was pared by 0 bases and J by 2 bases, with 8 bases between.

The rearrangement joins TRBV11-2 to TRBJ2-7; the match to TRBD1 covers 8 bases. Germline V lookup: CDR1 SGHAT, CDR2 FQNNGV. With 0 bases clipped from V and 4 bases from J, the junction kept 8 bases outside the gene matches. The CDR3 contains 16 residues. The CDR3 DNA is TGTGCCAGCAGCTTAGAGGGAGACAGGGGAGGTTACGAGCAGTACTTC. Residues: CASSLEGDRGGYEQYF.

This clone was observed a handful of times. The rearrangement joins TRBV6-6 to TRBJ2-3; no reliable D call. Trimming cost V 4 bases and J 2 bases, with 10 bases left between them. CDR1 is MNHNY, CDR2 SVGAGI, per germline (reference sequence). This CDR3 has 14 amino acids. In DNA form, the CDR3 reads TGTGCCAGCAGTTCCGCATTAGTCACAGATACGCAGTATTTT. It encodes CASSSALVTDTQYF.

This clone was recorded a few times. The CDR3 sequence: CASSDSGAPPCNQPQHF. CDR3 nucleotides: TGTGCCAGCAGTGACTCTGGAGCCCCGCCGTGTAATCAGCCCCAGCATTTT. The chain links TRBV6-4 to TRBJ1-5; D is unresolved. The V end lost 0 bases, the J end lost 4 bases, and 16 bases lay between the germline ends. CDR1 is MRHNA and CDR2 is SNTAGT in the germline V gene. There are 17 residues in the CDR3.

The rearrangement links TRBV6-6 to TRBJ1-1; 7 bases are shared with TRBD1. CDR3 length: 13 amino acids. CDR1 and CDR2 (germline): MNHNY, SVGAGI (reference sequence). Unmatched junction bases numbered 1, after V lost 6 bases and J lost 0 bases. CDR3 in amino acids: CASRGQLNTEAFF. As DNA, the CDR3 is TGTGCCAGCAGGGGACAGCTGAACACTGAAGCTTTCTTT.

This chain joins TRBV15 and TRBJ2-1; TRBD1 aligns across 7 bases. Germline-derived CDR1 and CDR2 are LNHNV and YYDKDF (reference sequence). The CDR3 runs 14 residues. V lost 3 bases and J lost 7; bases outside the gene matches: 6. CDR3 residues: CATSRSDRVNEQFF. In DNA, the CDR3 is TGTGCCACCAGCAGGTCAGACAGGGTAAATGAGCAGTTCTTC. The full variable domain, completed using reference TRBV15 and TRBJ2-1, is DAMVIQNPRYQVTQFGKPVTLSCSQTLNHNVMYWYQQKSSQAPKLLFHYYDKDFNNEADTPDNFQSRRPNTSFCFLDIRSPGLGDTAMYLCATSRSDRVNEQFFGPGTRLTVL.

This clone was observed a handful of times. The gene calls are TRBV19 and TRBJ1-5; D uncertain. V shed 7 bases and J shed 0 bases, with 10 bases lying between them. Germline V CDR1 and CDR2: LNHDA, SQIVND (reference sequence). The CDR3 consists of 14 residues. The CDR3 sequence: CASKEQYSNQPQHF. CDR3 in DNA: TGTGCCAGTAAGGAACAGTATAGCAATCAGCCCCAGCATTTT.

This sequence joins TRBV19 and TRBJ1-1; TRBD1 aligns across 9 bases. CDR3 length: 18 residues. Per the germline V gene, CDR1 is LNHDA and CDR2 is SQIVND (reference sequence). Germline trimming cut 4 bases from V and 1 base from J; bases unmatched to any gene: 13. The CDR3 region is CASSTPNRGRGENTEAFF. The CDR3 DNA follows: TGTGCCAGTAGTACCCCGAACAGGGGGCGCGGGGAGAACACTGAAGCTTTCTTT.

The J gene is TRBJ2-3, the V gene TRBV19, with D possibly being TRBD2 (5 bases). The CDR3 covers 13 residues. Germline values: CDR1 LNHDA, CDR2 SQIVND (reference sequence). V gave up 5 bases and J gave up 2 bases, with 8 bases separating them. The CDR3: CASSGLITDTQYF. Here the CDR3 DNA reads TGTGCCAGTAGTGGACTGATCACAGATACGCAGTATTTT.

The chain uses TRBV6-5 and TRBJ1-2; 9 bases match TRBD1. V lost 7 bases, J lost 6 bases, and 12 bases stayed unmatched. The germline gives CDR1 MNHEY, CDR2 SVGAGI. CDR3 size: 15 residues. The CDR3 bases are TGTGCCAGCAAGATAACCGGGACAGGGACGGATGGCTACACCTTC. Its translation is CASKITGTGTDGYTF.